This T cell receptor beta chain stems from a study of blood T cell repertoires in COVID-19. This clone was seen a single time. In germline, CDR1 is MNHEY, CDR2 SVGEGT. The length of the CDR3 is 15 residues. J lost 2 bases, V lost 4 bases, and 1 base had no gene match. Study processing details: Estimation of nucleated cell counts relied on the amplification of reference gene primers. Here immunoSEQ multiplex PCR was the method, and the copy in TCRdb shows in-frame clones only, minus some. Clone size and the V and J calls come from that table; the DNA yielded D and trimming. The table has some 210,000 clones, 65% to 85% seen once.

The rearrangement links TRBV6-2 or TRBV6-3 to TRBJ2-1; 11 bases fit TRBD2. The source is a man aged 45-65 years with active or convalescent COVID-19. The sequencing input was peripheral blood. CDR3 loop: CASSFSGGAYNEQFF. CDR3 in DNA: TGTGCCAGCAGTTTTAGCGGGGGGGCCTACAATGAGCAGTTCTTC.